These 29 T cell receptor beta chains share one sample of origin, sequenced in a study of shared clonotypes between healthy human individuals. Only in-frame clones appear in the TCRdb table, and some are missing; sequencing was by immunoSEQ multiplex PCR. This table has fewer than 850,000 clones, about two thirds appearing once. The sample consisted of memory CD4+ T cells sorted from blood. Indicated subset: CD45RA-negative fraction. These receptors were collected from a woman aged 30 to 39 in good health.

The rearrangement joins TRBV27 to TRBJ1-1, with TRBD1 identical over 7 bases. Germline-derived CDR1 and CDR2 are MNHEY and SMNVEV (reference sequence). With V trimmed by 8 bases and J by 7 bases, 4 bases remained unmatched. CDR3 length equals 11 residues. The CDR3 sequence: CASLNRGEAFF. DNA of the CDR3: TGTGCCAGCCTTAACAGGGGTGAAGCTTTCTTT.

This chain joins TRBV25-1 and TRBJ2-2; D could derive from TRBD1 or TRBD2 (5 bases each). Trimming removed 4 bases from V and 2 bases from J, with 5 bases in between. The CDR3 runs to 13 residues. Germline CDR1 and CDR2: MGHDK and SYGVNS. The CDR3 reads CASSGDNTGELFF. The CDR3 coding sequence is TGTGCCAGCAGTGGGGACAACACCGGGGAGCTGTTTTTT.

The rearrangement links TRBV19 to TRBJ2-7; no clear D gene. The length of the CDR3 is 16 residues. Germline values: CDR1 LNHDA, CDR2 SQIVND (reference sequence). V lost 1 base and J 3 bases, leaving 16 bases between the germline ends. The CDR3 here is CASSIVIGRKIYEQYF. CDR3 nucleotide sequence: TGTGCCAGTAGTATAGTTATCGGCAGAAAAATCTACGAGCAGTACTTC. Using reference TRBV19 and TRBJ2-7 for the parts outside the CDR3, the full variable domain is DGGITQSPKYLFRKEGQNVTLSCEQNLNHDAMYWYRQDPGQGLRLIYYSQIVNDFQKGDIAEGYSVSREKKESFPLTVTSAQKNPTAFYLCASSIVIGRKIYEQYFGPGTRLTVT.

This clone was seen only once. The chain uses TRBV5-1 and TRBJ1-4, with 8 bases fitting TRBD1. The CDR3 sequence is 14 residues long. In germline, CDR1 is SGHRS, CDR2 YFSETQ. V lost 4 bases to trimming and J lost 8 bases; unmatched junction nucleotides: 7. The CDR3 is CASSLTGGPEKLFF. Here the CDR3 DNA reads TGCGCCAGCAGCCTCACAGGGGGTCCCGAAAAACTGTTTTTT.

The CDR3 protein is CASSQDRPSGVGEQFF. The CDR3 DNA reads as TGTGCCAGCAGCCAAGATAGGCCTAGCGGAGTGGGGGAGCAGTTCTTC. This sequence joins TRBV4-2 and TRBJ2-1, with TRBD2 matching over 7 bases. Trimming at V came to 0 bases and at J to 10 bases, leaving 12 bases not matched to a gene. CDR3 length: 16 residues. In germline, CDR1 is LGHNA, CDR2 YNFKEQ.

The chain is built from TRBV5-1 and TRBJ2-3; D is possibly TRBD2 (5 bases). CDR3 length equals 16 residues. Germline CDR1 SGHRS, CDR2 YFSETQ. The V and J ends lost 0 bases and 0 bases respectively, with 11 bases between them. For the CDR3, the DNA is TGCGCCAGCAGCTTGGCGGCTAGCCCCAGCACAGATACGCAGTATTTT. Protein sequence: CASSLAASPSTDTQYF.

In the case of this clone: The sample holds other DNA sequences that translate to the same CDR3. The CDR3: CASSPRGLAGGTDTQYF. The DNA of the CDR3 is TGTGCCAGCAGCCCACGCGGGCTAGCGGGGGGCACAGATACGCAGTATTTT. The chain carries TRBV7-9 and TRBJ2-3, with 10 positions matching TRBD2. Germline values: CDR1 SEHNR, CDR2 FQNEAQ (reference sequence). Trimming at V came to 5 bases and at J to 1 base, leaving 9 bases not matched to a gene. The CDR3 is 17 amino acids. Using reference TRBV7-9 and TRBJ2-3 for the parts outside the CDR3, the full variable domain is DTGVSQNPRHKITKRGQNVTFRCDPISEHNRLYWYRQTLGQGPEFLTYFQNEAQLEKSRLLSDRFSAERPKGSFSTLEIQRTEQGDSAMYLCASSPRGLAGGTDTQYFGPGTRLTVL.

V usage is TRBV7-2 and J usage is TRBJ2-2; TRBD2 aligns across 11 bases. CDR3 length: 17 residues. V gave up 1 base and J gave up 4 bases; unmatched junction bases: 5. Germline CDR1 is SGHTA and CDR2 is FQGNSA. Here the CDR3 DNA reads TGTGCCAGCAGCTTAGGCAAGACTAGCGGGGCCACCGGGGAGCTGTTTTTT. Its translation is CASSLGKTSGATGELFF.

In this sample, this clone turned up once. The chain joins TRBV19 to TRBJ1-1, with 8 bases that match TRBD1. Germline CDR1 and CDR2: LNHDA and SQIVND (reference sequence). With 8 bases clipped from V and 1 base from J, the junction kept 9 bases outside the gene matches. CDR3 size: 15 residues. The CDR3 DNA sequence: TGTGCCAGTGGAAAGTGGGGACAGGAGAACACTGAAGCTTTCTTT. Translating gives CASGKWGQENTEAFF.

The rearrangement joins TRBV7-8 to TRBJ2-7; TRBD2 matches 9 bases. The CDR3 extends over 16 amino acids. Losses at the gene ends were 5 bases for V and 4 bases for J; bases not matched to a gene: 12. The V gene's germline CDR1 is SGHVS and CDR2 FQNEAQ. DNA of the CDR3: TGTGCCAGCAGCACCCGACTAGCGGAAACGTCTTACGAGCAGTACTTC. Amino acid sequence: CASSTRLAETSYEQYF. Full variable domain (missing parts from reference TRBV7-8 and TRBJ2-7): GAGVSQSPRYKVAKRGQDVALRCDPISGHVSLFWYQQALGQGPEFLTYFQNEAQLDKSGLPSDRFFAERPEGSVSTLKIQRTQQEDSAVYLCASSTRLAETSYEQYFGPGTRLTVT.

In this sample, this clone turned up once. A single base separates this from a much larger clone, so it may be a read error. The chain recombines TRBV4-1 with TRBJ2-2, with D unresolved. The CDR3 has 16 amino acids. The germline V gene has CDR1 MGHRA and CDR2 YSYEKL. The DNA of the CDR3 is TGCGTCAGCAGCCAACTCGCCGGATATAACACCGGGGAGCTGTTTTTT. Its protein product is CVSSQLAGYNTGELFF.

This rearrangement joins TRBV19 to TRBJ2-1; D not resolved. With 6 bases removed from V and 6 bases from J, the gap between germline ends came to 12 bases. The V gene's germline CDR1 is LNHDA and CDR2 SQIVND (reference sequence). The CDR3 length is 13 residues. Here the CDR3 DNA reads TGTGCCAGTAGGTACCTGGCCGGCAATGAGCAGTTCTTC. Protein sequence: CASRYLAGNEQFF.

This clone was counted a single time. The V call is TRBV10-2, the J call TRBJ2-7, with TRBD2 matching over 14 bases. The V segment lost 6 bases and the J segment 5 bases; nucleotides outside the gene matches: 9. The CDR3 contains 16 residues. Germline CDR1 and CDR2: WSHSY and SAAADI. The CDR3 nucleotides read TGCGCCAGCAGCGATGGGACTAGCGGGAGTATCAACGAGCAGTACTTC. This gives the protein CASSDGTSGSINEQYF.

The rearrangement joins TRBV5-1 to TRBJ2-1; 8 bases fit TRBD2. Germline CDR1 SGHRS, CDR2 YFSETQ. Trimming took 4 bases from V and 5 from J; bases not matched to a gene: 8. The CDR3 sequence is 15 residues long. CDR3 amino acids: CASSLGLEFDNEQFF. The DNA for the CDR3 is TGCGCCAGCAGCCTGGGACTAGAGTTCGACAATGAGCAGTTCTTC.

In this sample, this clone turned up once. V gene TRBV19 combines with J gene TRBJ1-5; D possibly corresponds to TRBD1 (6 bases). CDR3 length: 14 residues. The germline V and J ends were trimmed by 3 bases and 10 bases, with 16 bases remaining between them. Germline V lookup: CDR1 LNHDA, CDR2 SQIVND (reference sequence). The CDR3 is CASSMQGSRGPQHF. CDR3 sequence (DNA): TGTGCCAGTAGTATGCAGGGGAGTCGGGGACCCCAGCATTTT.

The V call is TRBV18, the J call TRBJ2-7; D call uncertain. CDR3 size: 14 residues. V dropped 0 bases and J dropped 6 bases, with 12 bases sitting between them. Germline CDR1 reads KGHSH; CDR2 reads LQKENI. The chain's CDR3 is CASSPPNNALEQYF. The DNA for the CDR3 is TGTGCCAGCTCACCACCGAATAATGCCCTCGAGCAGTACTTC.

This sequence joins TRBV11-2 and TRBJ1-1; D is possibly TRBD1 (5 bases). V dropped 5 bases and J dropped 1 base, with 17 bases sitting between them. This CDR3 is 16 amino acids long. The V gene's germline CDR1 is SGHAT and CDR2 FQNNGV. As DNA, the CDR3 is TGTGCCAGCAGCCACGCCCCAGCAGGGAGGAACACTGAAGCTTTCTTT. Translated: CASSHAPAGRNTEAFF.

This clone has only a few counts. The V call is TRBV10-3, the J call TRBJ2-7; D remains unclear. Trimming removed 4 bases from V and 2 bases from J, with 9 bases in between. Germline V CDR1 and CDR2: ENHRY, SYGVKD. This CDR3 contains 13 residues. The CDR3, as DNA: TGTGCCATCAGTGTTCTGAGCACCTACGAGCAGTACTTC. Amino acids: CAISVLSTYEQYF.

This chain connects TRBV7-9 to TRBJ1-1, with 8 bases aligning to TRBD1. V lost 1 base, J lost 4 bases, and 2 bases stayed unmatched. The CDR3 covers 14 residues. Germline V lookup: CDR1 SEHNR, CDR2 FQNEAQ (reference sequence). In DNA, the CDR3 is TGTGCCAGCAGCTTAGTTACAGGGGGCACTGAAGCTTTCTTT. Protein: CASSLVTGGTEAFF.

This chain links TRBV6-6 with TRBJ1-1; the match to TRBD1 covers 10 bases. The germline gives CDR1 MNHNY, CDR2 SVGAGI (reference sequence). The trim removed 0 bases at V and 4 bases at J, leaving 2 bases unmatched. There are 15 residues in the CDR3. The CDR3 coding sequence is TGTGCCAGCAGTTACTCCGGGACAGGGGCCACTGAAGCTTTCTTT. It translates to CASSYSGTGATEAFF.

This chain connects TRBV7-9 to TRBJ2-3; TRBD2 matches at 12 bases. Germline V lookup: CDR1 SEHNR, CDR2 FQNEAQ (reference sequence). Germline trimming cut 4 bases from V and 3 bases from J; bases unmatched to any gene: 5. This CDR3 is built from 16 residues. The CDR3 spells CASSYRLAGVTDTQYF. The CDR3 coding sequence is TGTGCCAGCAGCTACCGACTAGCGGGAGTTACAGATACGCAGTATTTT.

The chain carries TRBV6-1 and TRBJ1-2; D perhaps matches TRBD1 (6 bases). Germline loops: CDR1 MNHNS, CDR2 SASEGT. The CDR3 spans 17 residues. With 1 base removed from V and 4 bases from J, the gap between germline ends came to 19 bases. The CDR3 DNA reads TGTGCCAGCAGTGAAGTTGGGGGGGCCGGGGCAGTCTATGGCTACACCTTC. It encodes CASSEVGGAGAVYGYTF.

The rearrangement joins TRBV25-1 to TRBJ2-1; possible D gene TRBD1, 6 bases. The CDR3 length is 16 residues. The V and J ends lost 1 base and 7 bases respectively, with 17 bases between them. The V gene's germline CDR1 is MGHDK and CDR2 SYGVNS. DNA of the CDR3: TGTGCCAGCAGTGAATCTACGGGCACAAGGGGGAATGAGCAGTTCTTC. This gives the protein CASSESTGTRGNEQFF.

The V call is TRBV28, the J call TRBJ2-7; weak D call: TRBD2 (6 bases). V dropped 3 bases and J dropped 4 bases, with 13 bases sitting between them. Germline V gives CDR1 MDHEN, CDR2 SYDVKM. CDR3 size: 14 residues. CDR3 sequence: CASSFGTSLYEQYF. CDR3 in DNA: TGTGCCAGCAGTTTTGGGACTTCTCTTTACGAGCAGTACTTC.

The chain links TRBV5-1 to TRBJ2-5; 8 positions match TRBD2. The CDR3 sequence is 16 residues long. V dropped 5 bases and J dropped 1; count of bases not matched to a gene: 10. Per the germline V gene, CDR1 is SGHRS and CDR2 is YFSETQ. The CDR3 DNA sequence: TGCGCCAGCAGAGTGGGAGGCGGGGGGTTCCAAGAGACCCAGTACTTC. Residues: CASRVGGGGFQETQYF.

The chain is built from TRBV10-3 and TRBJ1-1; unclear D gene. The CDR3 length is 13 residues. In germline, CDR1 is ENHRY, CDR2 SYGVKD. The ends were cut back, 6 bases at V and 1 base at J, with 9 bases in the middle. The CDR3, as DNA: TGTGCCATCAGCGATCAGCAGAACACTGAAGCTTTCTTT. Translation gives CAISDQQNTEAFF.

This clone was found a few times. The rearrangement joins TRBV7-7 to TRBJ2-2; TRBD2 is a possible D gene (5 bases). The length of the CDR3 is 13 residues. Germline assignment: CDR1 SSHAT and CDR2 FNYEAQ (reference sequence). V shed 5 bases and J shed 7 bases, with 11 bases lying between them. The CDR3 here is CASSPDYGGELFF. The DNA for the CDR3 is TGTGCCAGCAGCCCAGACTACGGCGGGGAGCTGTTTTTT.

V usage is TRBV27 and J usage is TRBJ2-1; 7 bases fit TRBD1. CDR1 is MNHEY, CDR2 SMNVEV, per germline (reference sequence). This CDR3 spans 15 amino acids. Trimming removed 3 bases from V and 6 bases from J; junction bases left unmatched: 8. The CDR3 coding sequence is TGTGCCAGCAGTTTTTACAGGGGTCATCTCAATGAGCAGTTCTTC. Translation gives CASSFYRGHLNEQFF.

In DNA form, the CDR3 reads TGTGCCAGCAGCTTGGACAGGGTTTCACCCCTCCACTTT. It is translated as CASSLDRVSPLHF. The V call is TRBV7-9, the J call TRBJ1-6; the match to TRBD1 covers 8 bases. The CDR3 length is 13 residues. Trimming took 3 bases from V and 9 from J; bases not matched to a gene: 1. The germline CDR1 and CDR2 sequences are SEHNR and FQNEAQ (reference sequence).